What follows are 23 T cell receptor beta chains derived from one specimen sequenced in a study of OX40 agonist ivuxolimab in advanced cancers. Only in-frame clones appear in the TCRdb table, and some are missing; sequencing was by immunoSEQ multiplex PCR. The sample includes tens of thousands of clones, 75% to 85% of them seen just once. The specimen comprised CD4+ or CD8+ T cells sorted from blood, sampled in a trial of the OX40 agonist ivuxolimab. The receptor source for this set is an adult with an advanced solid tumor such as melanoma, head and neck, liver or kidney cancer.

In its sample, this clone was seen once. The chain employs TRBV7-9 and TRBJ1-3; D is uncertain. The CDR3 sequence is 15 residues long. Germline CDR1 and CDR2: SEHNR and FQNEAQ (reference sequence). Between the trimmed V and J ends, which lost 1 base and 3 bases, there was a span of 10 bases. The CDR3 DNA reads as TGTGCCAGCAGCTTAGATAGCAGACGTGGAAACACCATATATTTT. This translates into CASSLDSRRGNTIYF.

The chain recombines TRBV5-4 with TRBJ1-6, with D possibly TRBD1 on 6 matching bases. CDR1 is SGHNT, CDR2 YYREEE, per germline (reference sequence). V was trimmed by 0 bases and J by 9 bases, leaving 10 bases between them. This CDR3 is built from 14 residues. CDR3: CASSLGQVGSPLHF. The CDR3 DNA reads TGTGCCAGCAGCTTGGGACAGGTCGGTTCACCCCTCCACTTT.

The J gene is TRBJ1-6, the V gene TRBV7-3; D might be TRBD1 (5 bases). V lost 2 bases and J lost 9, with 14 bases in between. The CDR3 loop spans 15 amino acids. The V gene's germline CDR1 is SGHTA and CDR2 FQGTGA. The CDR3 reads CASSLVGQGSSPLHF. Here the CDR3 DNA reads TGTGCCAGCAGCTTAGTCGGTCAGGGCAGTTCACCCCTCCACTTT.

J is TRBJ1-5 and V is TRBV18; 12 positions agree with TRBD1. J gave up 7 bases and V 3 bases, and 10 bases lay outside the gene matches. Germline assignment: CDR1 KGHSH and CDR2 LQKENI. The CDR3 runs 17 residues. DNA for the CDR3: TGTGCCAGCTCACCGGGGACAGGGGGCCGGATGGACCAGCCCCAGCATTTT. It codes for CASSPGTGGRMDQPQHF.

The chain is built from TRBV5-1 and TRBJ1-2, with 9 positions matching TRBD1. There are 14 residues in the CDR3. CDR1 and CDR2 (germline): SGHRS, YFSETQ. Losses at the gene ends were 3 bases for V and 8 bases for J; bases not matched to a gene: 8. CDR3 sequence: CASSYADRGSGYTF. For the CDR3, the DNA is TGCGCCAGCAGCTACGCGGACAGGGGAAGCGGCTACACCTTC. The variable domain in full, completed from reference TRBV5-1 and TRBJ1-2, reads KAGVTQTPRYLIKTRGQQVTLSCSPISGHRSVSWYQQTPGQGLQFLFEYFSETQRNKGNFPGRFSGRQFSNSRSEMNVSTLELGDSALYLCASSYADRGSGYTFGSGTRLTVV.

V is TRBV4-3 and J is TRBJ1-4; the D is unclear. V was cut by 4 bases and J by 1 base, with 10 bases left in between. The CDR3 spans 15 residues. Germline loops: CDR1 LGHNA, CDR2 YSLEER. The CDR3 reads CASSLDTQTNEKLFF. The CDR3 region has the DNA TGCGCCAGCAGCCTAGACACTCAAACTAATGAAAAACTGTTTTTT.

V usage is TRBV4-3 and J usage is TRBJ2-7; D might be TRBD1 (6 bases). Germline assignment: CDR1 LGHNA and CDR2 YSLEER. V dropped 1 base and J dropped 1 base, with 14 bases sitting between them. The CDR3 sequence is 16 residues long. CDR3 protein: CASSQATGLSSYEQYF. The CDR3 region has the DNA TGCGCCAGCAGCCAAGCCACAGGGTTGAGTTCCTACGAGCAGTACTTC.

The chain links TRBV18 to TRBJ2-3, with 11 bases identical to TRBD2. Germline V gene data show CDR1 as KGHSH and CDR2 as LQKENI. This CDR3 is 16 amino acids long. With V trimmed by 1 base and J by 4 bases, 4 bases remained unmatched. The CDR3 sequence: CASSPLAGGPADTQYF. DNA for the CDR3: TGTGCCAGCTCACCACTAGCGGGGGGGCCAGCAGATACGCAGTATTTT.

The chain has TRBV2 and TRBJ1-5, with D unclear. The CDR3 has 15 amino acids. Germline V CDR1 and CDR2: SNHLY, FYNNEI. V was trimmed by 6 bases and J by 0 bases, leaving 12 bases between them. In nucleotides, the CDR3 is TGTGCCAGCAGCTTAGGTGGCATTAGCAATCAGCCCCAGCATTTT. Translated: CASSLGGISNQPQHF.

The chain is built from TRBV7-2 and TRBJ1-1, with D possibly matching TRBD1 (5 bases). Trimming took off 6 bases at V and 3 bases at J, with 14 bases between the two ends. Germline loops: CDR1 SGHTA, CDR2 FQGNSA. The CDR3 spans 14 residues. In DNA form, the CDR3 reads TGTGCCAGCAGTTCTCGTTGGGGGGACACTGAAGCTTTCTTT. Its translation is CASSSRWGDTEAFF.

The chain has TRBV19 and TRBJ2-3, with TRBD2 identical over 7 bases. CDR3 length: 13 residues. V lost 8 bases, J lost 1 base, and 3 bases stayed unmatched. CDR1 LNHDA and CDR2 SQIVND come from the germline V gene (reference sequence). The DNA of the CDR3 is TGTGCCAGTCGACTAGCCGGCACAGATACGCAGTATTTT. Its protein is CASRLAGTDTQYF.

The chain has TRBV2 and TRBJ1-6; the D gene is possibly TRBD1 (5 bases). V lost 2 bases, J lost 10 bases, and 15 bases lay in between. The germline V gene encodes CDR1 SNHLY and CDR2 FYNNEI. This CDR3 region has 15 residues. This chain's CDR3 is CASSERQGGKSPLHF. The DNA of the CDR3 is TGTGCCAGCAGTGAACGGCAGGGTGGTAAATCACCCCTCCACTTT.

The chain recombines TRBV5-1 with TRBJ2-7; D could derive from TRBD1 or TRBD2 (5 bases each). Germline CDR1 is SGHRS and CDR2 is YFSETQ. Trimming cost V 7 bases and J 4 bases, with 18 bases left between them. The CDR3 runs to 14 residues. CDR3 bases: TGCGCCAGCGGACGGGCAGGGCCGGGGTACGAGCAGTACTTC. Protein product: CASGRAGPGYEQYF.

This chain connects TRBV20-1 to TRBJ1-2; no reliable D call. The V gene lost 5 bases and the J gene lost 3 bases, with 7 bases spanning the gap. This CDR3 is 11 amino acids long. Germline V gives CDR1 DFQATT, CDR2 SNEGSKA (reference sequence). The CDR3: CSAQTDYGYTF. CDR3 in DNA: TGCAGTGCTCAGACGGACTATGGCTACACCTTC.

The chain carries TRBV4-3 and TRBJ2-3; maybe TRBD2 (6 bases). Germline CDR1 is LGHNA and CDR2 is YSLEER. The CDR3 is 17 residues long. V lost 0 bases, J lost 1 base, and 14 bases lay in between. The CDR3 sequence: CASSQDWGGVRTDTQYF. CDR3 bases: TGCGCCAGCAGCCAAGATTGGGGCGGGGTGCGCACAGATACGCAGTATTTT.

This clone was seen a few times. The rearrangement uses TRBV19 and TRBJ1-5; D is perhaps TRBD1 (5 bases). Germline V CDR1 and CDR2: LNHDA, SQIVND (reference sequence). V dropped 5 bases and J dropped 4 bases, with 9 bases sitting between them. The CDR3 spans 13 residues. CDR3 DNA sequence: TGTGCCAGTAGTCGGGACCCAAATCAGCCCCAGCATTTT. It is translated as CASSRDPNQPQHF.

The rearrangement joins TRBV7-2 to TRBJ1-5; D possibly corresponds to TRBD1 (6 bases). CDR3 size: 15 residues. Germline loops: CDR1 SGHTA, CDR2 FQGNSA. V was pared by 1 base and J by 7 bases, with 14 bases between. The CDR3, as DNA: TGTGCCAGCAGCTTAGGACAGGCTGAACGGCAGCCCCAGCATTTT. Translating gives CASSLGQAERQPQHF.

The V gene is TRBV5-1, the J gene TRBJ2-2, with 9 bases identical to TRBD2. Germline V gene data show CDR1 as SGHRS and CDR2 as YFSETQ. This CDR3 region has 16 residues. The V segment lost 4 bases and the J segment 4 bases; nucleotides outside the gene matches: 8. The CDR3 region has the DNA TGCGCCAGCAGCCAAATAGCGGGGGCTGGCACCGGGGAGCTGTTTTTT. Encoded protein: CASSQIAGAGTGELFF.

The J gene is TRBJ2-3, the V gene TRBV18; 13 bases fit TRBD2. The V gene end was trimmed by 3 bases and the J gene end by 6 bases; junction bases not matched to a gene: 9. Germline V lookup: CDR1 KGHSH, CDR2 LQKENI. The CDR3 contains 17 residues. The CDR3 bases are TGTGCCAGCTCACCCCCGAGACTAGCGGGGGGCGTTGATACGCAGTATTTT. Its protein product is CASSPPRLAGGVDTQYF.

On this clone itself: One end of the junction fails to match germline, which may point to a read error. The chain recombines TRBV7-6 with TRBJ2-6; D ambiguous. The germline CDR1 and CDR2 sequences are SGHVS and FNYEAQ. The CDR3 sequence is 15 residues long. This chain's CDR3 is CASSLDGSGVNVLTF. The CDR3, as DNA: TGTGCCAGCAGCTTAGACGGCTCTGGGGTCAACGTCCTGACTTTC. Looking up the rest from reference TRBV7-6 and TRBJ2-6 gives the full variable domain: GAGVSQSPRYKVTKRGQDVALRCDPISGHVSLYWYRQALGQGPEFLTYFNYEAQQDKSGLPNDRFSAERPEGSISTLTIQRTEQRDSAMYRCASSLDGSGVNVLTFGAGSRLTVL.

This clone was seen once. The J gene is TRBJ1-4, the V gene TRBV7-9; tentative D call: TRBD1 (6 bases). Looked up from germline, CDR1 is SEHNR and CDR2 is FQNEAQ (reference sequence). The ends were cut back, 7 bases at V and 7 bases at J, with 19 bases in the middle. The CDR3 spans 15 residues. CDR3 amino acids: CASNPGGGVGEKLFF. The CDR3 bases are TGTGCCAGCAACCCTGGAGGGGGTGTTGGTGAAAAACTGTTTTTT.

The V gene is TRBV7-2, the J gene TRBJ1-1, with a tentative D call TRBD1 (6 bases). The length of the CDR3 is 16 residues. Trimming left V 5 bases short and J 0 bases short, with 16 bases between. Germline V gene lookup returns CDR1 SGHTA and CDR2 FQGNSA. The CDR3 sequence: CASSTGQTGLNTEAFF. The CDR3, as DNA: TGTGCCAGCAGCACAGGGCAAACAGGGCTGAACACTGAAGCTTTCTTT.

The V call is TRBV10-2, the J call TRBJ2-5, with TRBD1 matching 9 bases. Germline values: CDR1 WSHSY, CDR2 SAAADI. CDR3 length: 14 amino acids. V shed 6 bases, J shed 5 bases, and the junction held 7 bases outside the gene matches. CDR3: CASRLQGAGETQYF. The CDR3 DNA is TGCGCCAGCAGATTACAGGGGGCGGGGGAGACCCAGTACTTC.